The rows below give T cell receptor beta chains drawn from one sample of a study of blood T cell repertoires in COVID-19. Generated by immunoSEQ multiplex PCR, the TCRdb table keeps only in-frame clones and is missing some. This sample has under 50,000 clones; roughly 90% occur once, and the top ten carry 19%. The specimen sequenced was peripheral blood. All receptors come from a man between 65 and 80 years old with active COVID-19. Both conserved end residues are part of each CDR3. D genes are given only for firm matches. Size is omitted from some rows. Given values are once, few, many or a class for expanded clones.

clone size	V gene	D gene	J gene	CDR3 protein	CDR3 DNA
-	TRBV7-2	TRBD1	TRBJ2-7	CASSPQGQVAHEQYF	TGTGCCAGCAGCCCGCAGGGACAGGTGGCCCACGAGCAGTACTTC
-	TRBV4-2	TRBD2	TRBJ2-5	CASSQGLAGGETQYF	TGTGCCAGCAGCCAAGGACTAGCGGGGGGTGAGACCCAGTACTTC
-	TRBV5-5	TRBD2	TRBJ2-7	CASSLEGLRPYEQYF	TGTGCCAGCAGCTTGGAGGGACTACGTCCCTACGAGCAGTACTTC
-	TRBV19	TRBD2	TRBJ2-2	CASSTGLAGNTGELFF	TGTGCCAGTAGTACCGGACTAGCGGGGAACACCGGGGAGCTGTTTTTT
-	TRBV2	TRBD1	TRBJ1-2	CASVGITGGVNGYTF	TGTGCCAGCGTCGGGATTACAGGGGGCGTGAATGGCTACACCTTC
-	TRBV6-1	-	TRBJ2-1	CASSEFRGHEQFF	TGTGCCAGCAGTGAATTTAGGGGCCATGAGCAGTTCTTC
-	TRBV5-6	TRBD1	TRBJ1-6	CASSSDRGNSPLHF	TGTGCCAGCAGCTCGGACAGGGGAAATTCACCCCTCCACTTT
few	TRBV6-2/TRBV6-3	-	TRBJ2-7	CASSYLAAASYEQYF	TGTGCCAGCAGTTACTTAGCGGCTGCCTCCTACGAGCAGTACTTC
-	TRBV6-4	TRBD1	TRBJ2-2	CASRSQGAGELFF	TGTGCCAGCCGGTCACAGGGGGCCGGGGAGCTGTTTTTT
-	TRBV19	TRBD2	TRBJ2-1	CASSIGSGVYNEQFF	TGTGCCAGTAGTATTGGTAGCGGGGTGTACAATGAGCAGTTCTTC
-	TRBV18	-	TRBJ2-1	CASSPPLNPSPQFF	TGTGCCAGCTCACCACCACTTAACCCGAGCCCGCAGTTCTTC
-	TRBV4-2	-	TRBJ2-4	CASSQAQLTGNIQYF	TGTGCCAGCAGCCAAGCCCAACTAACGGGAAACATTCAGTACTTC
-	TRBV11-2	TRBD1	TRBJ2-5	CASSLGDRGRETQYF	TGTGCCAGCAGCTTAGGGGACAGGGGAAGGGAGACCCAGTACTTC
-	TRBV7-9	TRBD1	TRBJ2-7	CASSFSGQGFEQYF	TGTGCCAGCAGCTTTTCCGGACAGGGTTTCGAGCAGTACTTC
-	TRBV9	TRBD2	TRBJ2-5	CASSVASGTQETQYF	TGTGCCAGCAGCGTAGCTAGCGGAACTCAAGAGACCCAGTACTTC
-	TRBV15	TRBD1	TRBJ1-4	CATSRNRGSNEKLFF	TGTGCCACCAGCAGAAACAGGGGGTCTAATGAAAAACTGTTTTTT
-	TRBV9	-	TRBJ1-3	CASSVRSSGNTIYF	TGTGCCAGCAGCGTAAGGAGCTCTGGAAACACCATATATTTT
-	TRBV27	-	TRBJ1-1	CASKWRAMNTEAFF	TGTGCCAGCAAGTGGAGGGCCATGAACACTGAAGCTTTCTTT
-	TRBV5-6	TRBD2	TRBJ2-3	CASSPGRGDTQYF	TGTGCCAGCAGCCCGGGGAGGGGTGATACGCAGTATTTT
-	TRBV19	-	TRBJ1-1	CASNPGQMNTEAFF	TGTGCCAGTAACCCCGGACAGATGAACACTGAAGCTTTCTTT
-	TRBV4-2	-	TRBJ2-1	CASSQASGSTKNEQFF	TGTGCCAGCAGCCAAGCCAGCGGGTCAACCAAAAATGAGCAGTTCTTC
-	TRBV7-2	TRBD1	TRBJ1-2	CASSFGRGLGYTF	TGTGCCAGCAGCTTTGGCAGGGGGCTAGGCTACACCTTC
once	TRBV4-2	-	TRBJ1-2	CASSQDLQGSYGYTF	TGTGCCAGCAGCCAAGATCTGCAGGGATCCTATGGCTACACCTTC
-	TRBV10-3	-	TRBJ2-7	CAISVSVRGYEQYF	TGTGCCATCAGTGTCAGCGTTCGAGGCTACGAGCAGTACTTC
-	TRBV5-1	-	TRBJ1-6	CASSSGTTNSPLHF	TGCGCCAGCAGCTCCGGGACAACTAATTCACCCCTCCACTTT
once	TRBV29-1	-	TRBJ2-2	CSVSQGAGELFF	TGCAGCGTTTCACAGGGAGCCGGGGAGCTGTTTTTT
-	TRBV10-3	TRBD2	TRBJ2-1	CAISGTSGRGRNEQFF	TGTGCCATCAGTGGGACTAGCGGGAGGGGTCGCAATGAGCAGTTCTTC
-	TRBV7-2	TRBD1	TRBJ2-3	CASSLEGAFTDTQYF	TGTGCCAGCAGCTTAGAGGGGGCTTTCACAGATACGCAGTATTTT
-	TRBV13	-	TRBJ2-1	CASSLESSPSSYNEQFF	TGTGCCAGCAGCTTAGAATCTAGCCCCAGCTCCTACAATGAGCAGTTCTTC
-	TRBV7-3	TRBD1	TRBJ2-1	CASSPKAGGNEQFF	TGTGCCAGCAGCCCCAAGGCAGGGGGTAATGAGCAGTTCTTC